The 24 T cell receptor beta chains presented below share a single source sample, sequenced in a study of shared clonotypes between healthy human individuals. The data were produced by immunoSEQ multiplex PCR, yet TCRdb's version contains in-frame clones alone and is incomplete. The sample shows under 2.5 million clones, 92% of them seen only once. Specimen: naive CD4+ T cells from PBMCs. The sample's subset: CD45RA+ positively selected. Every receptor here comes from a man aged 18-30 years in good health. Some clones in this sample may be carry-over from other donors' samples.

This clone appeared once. CDR3 sequence: CASSPRGGRTYEQYF. The DNA of the CDR3 is TGTGCCAGCTCACCACGGGGCGGCCGAACCTACGAGCAGTACTTC. The rearrangement uses TRBV18 and TRBJ2-7; a weak D match, TRBD1 (5 bases). V lost 1 base and J 2 bases, leaving 12 bases between the germline ends. Germline V gene lookup returns CDR1 KGHSH and CDR2 LQKENI. There are 15 residues in the CDR3.

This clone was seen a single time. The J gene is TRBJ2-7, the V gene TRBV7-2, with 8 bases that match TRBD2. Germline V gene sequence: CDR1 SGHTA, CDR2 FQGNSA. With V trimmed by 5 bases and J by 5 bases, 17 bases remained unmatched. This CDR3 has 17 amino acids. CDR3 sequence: CASSPTMGTSKPHEQYF. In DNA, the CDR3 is TGTGCCAGCAGCCCTACTATGGGGACTAGTAAGCCCCACGAGCAGTACTTC.

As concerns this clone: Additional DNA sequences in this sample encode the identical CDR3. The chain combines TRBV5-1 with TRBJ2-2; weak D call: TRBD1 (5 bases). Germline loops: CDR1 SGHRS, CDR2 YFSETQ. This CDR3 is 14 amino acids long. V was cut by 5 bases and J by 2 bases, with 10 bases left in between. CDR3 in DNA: TGCGCCAGCAGTAGAGACAGCAACACCGGGGAGCTGTTTTTT. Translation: CASSRDSNTGELFF.

In DNA form, the CDR3 reads TGTGCCACCGGGACAGGGGCGCGGAGGGAGCAGTTCTTC. Translated: CATGTGARREQFF. The V call is TRBV6-6, the J call TRBJ2-1; 10 bases fit TRBD1. V was pared by 10 bases and J by 10 bases, with 10 bases of the junction left unmatched. Germline-derived CDR1 and CDR2 are MNHNY and SVGAGI (reference sequence). The CDR3 runs 13 residues.

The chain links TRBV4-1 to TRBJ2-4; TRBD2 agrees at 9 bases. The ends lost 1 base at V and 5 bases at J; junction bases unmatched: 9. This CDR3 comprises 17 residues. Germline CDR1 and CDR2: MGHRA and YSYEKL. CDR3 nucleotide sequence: TGCGCCAGCAGCCAAGGCAGTAGCGGGAGTTACGAAAACATTCAGTACTTC. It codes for CASSQGSSGSYENIQYF.

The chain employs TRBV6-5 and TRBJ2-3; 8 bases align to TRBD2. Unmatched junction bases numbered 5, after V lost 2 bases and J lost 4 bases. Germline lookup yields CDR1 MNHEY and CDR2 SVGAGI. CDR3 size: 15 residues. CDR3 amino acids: CASSYRAGAADTQYF. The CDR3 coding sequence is TGTGCCAGCAGTTACAGAGCGGGAGCGGCAGATACGCAGTATTTT.

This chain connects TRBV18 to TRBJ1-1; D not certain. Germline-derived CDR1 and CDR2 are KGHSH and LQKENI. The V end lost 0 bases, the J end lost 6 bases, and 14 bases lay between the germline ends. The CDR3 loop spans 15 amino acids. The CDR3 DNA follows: TGTGCCAGCTCACCACCAGGCCGAGCCCGGGCTGAAGCTTTCTTT. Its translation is CASSPPGRARAEAFF.

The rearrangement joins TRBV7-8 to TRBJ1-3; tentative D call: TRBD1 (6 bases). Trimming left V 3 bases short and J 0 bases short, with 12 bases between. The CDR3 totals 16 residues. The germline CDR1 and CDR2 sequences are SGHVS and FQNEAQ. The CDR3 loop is CASSFSWTASGNTIYF. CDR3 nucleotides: TGTGCCAGCAGCTTCTCTTGGACAGCCTCTGGAAACACCATATATTTT.

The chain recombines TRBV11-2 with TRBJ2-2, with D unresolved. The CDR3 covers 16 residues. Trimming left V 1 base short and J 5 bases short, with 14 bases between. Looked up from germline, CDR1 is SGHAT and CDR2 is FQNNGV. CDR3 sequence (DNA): TGTGCCAGCAGCTTAGTTCAAGTCAGCTTGACCGGGGAGCTGTTTTTT. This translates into CASSLVQVSLTGELFF. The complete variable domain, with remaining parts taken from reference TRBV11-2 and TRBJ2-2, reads EAGVAQSPRYKIIEKRQSVAFWCNPISGHATLYWYQQILGQGPKLLIQFQNNGVVDDSQLPKDRFSAERLKGVDSTLKIQPAKLEDSAVYLCASSLVQVSLTGELFFGEGSRLTVL.

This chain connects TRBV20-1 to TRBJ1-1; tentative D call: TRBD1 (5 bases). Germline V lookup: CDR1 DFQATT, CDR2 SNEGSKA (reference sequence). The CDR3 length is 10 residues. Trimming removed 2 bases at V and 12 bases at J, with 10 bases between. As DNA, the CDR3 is TGCAGTGCTAGAAGGGAGGACACTTTCTTT. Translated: CSARREDTFF.

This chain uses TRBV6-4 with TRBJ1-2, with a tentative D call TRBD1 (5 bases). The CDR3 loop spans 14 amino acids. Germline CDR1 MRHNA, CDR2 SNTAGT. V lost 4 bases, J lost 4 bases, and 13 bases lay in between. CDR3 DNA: TGTGCCAGCAGTGCCCCGGGACCCTTCTATGGCTACACCTTC. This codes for CASSAPGPFYGYTF.

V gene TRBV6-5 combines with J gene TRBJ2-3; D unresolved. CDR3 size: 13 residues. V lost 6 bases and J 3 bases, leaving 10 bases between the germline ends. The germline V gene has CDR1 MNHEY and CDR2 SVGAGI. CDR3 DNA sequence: TGTGCCAGCAGACCCCCTAGGACAGATACGCAGTATTTT. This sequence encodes CASRPPRTDTQYF.

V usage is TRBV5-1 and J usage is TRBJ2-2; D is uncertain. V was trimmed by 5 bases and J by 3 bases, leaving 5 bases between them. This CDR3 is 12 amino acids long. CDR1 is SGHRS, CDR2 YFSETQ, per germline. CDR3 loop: CASRVYTGELFF. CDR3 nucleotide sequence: TGCGCCAGCAGGGTCTACACCGGGGAGCTGTTTTTT.

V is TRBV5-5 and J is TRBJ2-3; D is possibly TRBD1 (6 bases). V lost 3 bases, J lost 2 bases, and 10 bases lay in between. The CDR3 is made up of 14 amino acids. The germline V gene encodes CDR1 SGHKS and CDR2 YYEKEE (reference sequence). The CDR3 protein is CASSSTGNTDTQYF. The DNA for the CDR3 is TGTGCCAGCAGCTCCACAGGGAACACAGATACGCAGTATTTT. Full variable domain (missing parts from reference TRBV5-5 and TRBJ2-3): DAGVTQSPTHLIKTRGQQVTLRCSPISGHKSVSWYQQVLGQGPQFIFQYYEKEERGRGNFPDRFSARQFPNYSSELNVNALLLGDSALYLCASSSTGNTDTQYFGPGTRLTVL.

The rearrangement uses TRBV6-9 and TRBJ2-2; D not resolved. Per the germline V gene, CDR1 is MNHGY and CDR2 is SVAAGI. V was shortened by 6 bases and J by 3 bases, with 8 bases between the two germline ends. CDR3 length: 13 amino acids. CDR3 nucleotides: TGTGCCAGCAGAGGAGAATACACCGGGGAGCTGTTTTTT. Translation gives CASRGEYTGELFF.

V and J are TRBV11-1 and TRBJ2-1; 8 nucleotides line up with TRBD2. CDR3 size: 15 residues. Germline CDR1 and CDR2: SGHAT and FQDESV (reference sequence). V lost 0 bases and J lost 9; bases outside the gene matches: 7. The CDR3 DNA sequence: TGTGCCAGCAGCTTAGCCGCAAGCGGGAGAGGTGAGCAGTTCTTC. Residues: CASSLAASGRGEQFF.

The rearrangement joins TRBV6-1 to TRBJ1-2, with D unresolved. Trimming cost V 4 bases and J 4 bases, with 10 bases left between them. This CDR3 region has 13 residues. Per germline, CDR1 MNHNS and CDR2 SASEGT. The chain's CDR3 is CASSAQAAYGYTF. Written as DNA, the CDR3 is TGTGCCAGCAGTGCGCAGGCGGCCTATGGCTACACCTTC.

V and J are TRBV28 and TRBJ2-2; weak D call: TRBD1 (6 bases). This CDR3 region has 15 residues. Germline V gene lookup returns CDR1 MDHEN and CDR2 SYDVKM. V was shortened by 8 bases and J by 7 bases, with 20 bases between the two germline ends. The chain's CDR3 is CASRMVAGESGELFF. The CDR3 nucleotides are TGTGCCAGCCGCATGGTGGCAGGGGAAAGCGGGGAGCTGTTTTTT.

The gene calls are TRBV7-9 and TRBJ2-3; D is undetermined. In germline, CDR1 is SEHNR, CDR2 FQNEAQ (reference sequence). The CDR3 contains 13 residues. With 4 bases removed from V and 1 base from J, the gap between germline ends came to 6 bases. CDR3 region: CASSYAGTDTQYF. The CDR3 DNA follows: TGTGCCAGCAGCTATGCGGGCACAGATACGCAGTATTTT.

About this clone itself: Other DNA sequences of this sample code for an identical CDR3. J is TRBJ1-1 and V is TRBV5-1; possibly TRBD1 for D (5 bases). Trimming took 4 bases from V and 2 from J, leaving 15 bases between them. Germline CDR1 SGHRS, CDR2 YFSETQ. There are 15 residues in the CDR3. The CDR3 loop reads CASSLRAGGNTEAFF. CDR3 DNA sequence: TGCGCCAGCAGCCTCCGGGCTGGGGGAAACACTGAAGCTTTCTTT.

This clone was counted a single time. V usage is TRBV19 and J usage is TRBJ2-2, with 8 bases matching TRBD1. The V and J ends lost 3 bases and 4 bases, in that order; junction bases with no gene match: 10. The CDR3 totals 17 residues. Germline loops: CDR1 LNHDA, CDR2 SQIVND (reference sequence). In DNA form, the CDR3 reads TGTGCCAGTAGTATGATTAGGACAGGGTTTAGCACCGGGGAGCTGTTTTTT. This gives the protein CASSMIRTGFSTGELFF. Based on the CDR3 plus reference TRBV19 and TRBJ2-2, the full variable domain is DGGITQSPKYLFRKEGQNVTLSCEQNLNHDAMYWYRQDPGQGLRLIYYSQIVNDFQKGDIAEGYSVSREKKESFPLTVTSAQKNPTAFYLCASSMIRTGFSTGELFFGEGSRLTVL.

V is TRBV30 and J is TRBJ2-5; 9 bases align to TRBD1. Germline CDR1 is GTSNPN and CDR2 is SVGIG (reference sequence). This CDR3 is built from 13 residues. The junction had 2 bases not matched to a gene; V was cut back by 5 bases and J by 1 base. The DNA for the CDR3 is TGTGCCTGGGGGACAGGGTCCCAAGAGACCCAGTACTTC. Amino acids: CAWGTGSQETQYF.

CDR3 sequence: CASSLTNPRGRPYTDTQYF. CDR3 in DNA: TGTGCCAGCAGCTTAACGAACCCCCGGGGGAGGCCTTACACAGATACGCAGTATTTT. The chain is built from TRBV7-3 and TRBJ2-3; weak D call: TRBD2 (6 bases). CDR3 size: 19 residues. Trimming removed 0 bases from V and 2 bases from J, with 21 bases in between. Germline V gives CDR1 SGHTA, CDR2 FQGTGA.

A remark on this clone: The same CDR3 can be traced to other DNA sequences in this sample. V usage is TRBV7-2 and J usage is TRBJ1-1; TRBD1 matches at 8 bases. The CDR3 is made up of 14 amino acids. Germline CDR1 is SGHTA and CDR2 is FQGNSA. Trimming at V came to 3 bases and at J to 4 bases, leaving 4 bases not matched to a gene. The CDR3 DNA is TGTGCCAGCAGCTTGGGCAGGGGGCGCACTGAAGCTTTCTTT. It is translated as CASSLGRGRTEAFF. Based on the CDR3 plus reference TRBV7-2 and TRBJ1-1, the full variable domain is GAGVSQSPSNKVTEKGKDVELRCDPISGHTALYWYRQSLGQGLEFLIYFQGNSAPDKSGLPSDRFSAERTGGSVSTLTIQRTQQEDSAVYLCASSLGRGRTEAFFGQGTRLTVV.